The 21 T cell receptor beta chains reported below all come from one sample, sequenced in a study of T cell responses to AZD1222 COVID-19 vaccine. The method was immunoSEQ multiplex PCR; TCRdb's version includes in-frame clones alone and lacks a portion of them. The sample holds about 130,000 clones, about 91% seen once. Sequenced here: peripheral blood, sampled on day 0 of AZD1222 vaccination. These receptors came from an adult in good health.

The genes are TRBV5-1 and TRBJ2-7; TRBD2 matches 11 bases. This CDR3 spans 15 amino acids. CDR1 is SGHRS, CDR2 YFSETQ, per germline. V shed 4 bases, J shed 2 bases, and the junction held 5 bases outside the gene matches. The CDR3 loop is CASSPGLADPYEQYF. CDR3 DNA: TGCGCCAGCAGCCCGGGACTAGCGGATCCCTACGAGCAGTACTTC.

The chain recombines TRBV24-1 with TRBJ1-5; 7 bases align to TRBD1. V shed 2 bases and J 3 bases; nucleotides not matched to a gene: 6. CDR1 and CDR2 (germline): KGHDR, SFDVKD. This CDR3 has 16 amino acids. CDR3 sequence (DNA): TGTGCCACCAGTGATTCGCGACAGGGCCCCAATCAGCCCCAGCATTTT. Protein product: CATSDSRQGPNQPQHF.

This rearrangement joins TRBV19 to TRBJ2-7; no clear D. V was pared by 3 bases and J by 3 bases, with 21 bases between. CDR1 is LNHDA, CDR2 SQIVND, per germline (reference sequence). The CDR3 is made up of 17 amino acids. The CDR3 spells CASSMSGRPESLYEQYF. DNA for the CDR3: TGTGCCAGTAGTATGAGTGGGCGTCCGGAATCCCTCTACGAGCAGTACTTC.

This clone was counted only a few times. This CDR3 reads CASSLQGNTIYF. The CDR3 DNA is TGTGCCAGCAGTTTACAGGGAAACACCATATATTTT. The chain recombines TRBV6-5 with TRBJ1-3; D gene ambiguous. Germline-derived CDR1 and CDR2 are MNHEY and SVGAGI. V was trimmed by 4 bases and J by 4 bases, leaving 5 bases between them. The CDR3 is made up of 12 amino acids.

The rearrangement joins TRBV2 to TRBJ1-3; D remains unclear. Per germline, CDR1 SNHLY and CDR2 FYNNEI. The CDR3 runs 15 residues. V lost 6 bases and J 4 bases, leaving 16 bases between the germline ends. CDR3 bases: TGTGCCAGCAGGGATAAGTTGAGGGCGGGAAACACCATATATTTT. This sequence encodes CASRDKLRAGNTIYF.

The chain combines TRBV2 with TRBJ2-3; TRBD1 matches at 11 bases. The CDR3 runs 15 residues. Germline CDR1 and CDR2: SNHLY and FYNNEI. V lost 6 bases, J lost 2 bases, and 4 bases stayed unmatched. The CDR3 spells CASRGDRGYTDTQYF. CDR3 bases: TGTGCCAGCAGGGGGGACAGGGGGTACACAGATACGCAGTATTTT.

This clone has only a few counts. The genes are TRBV11-3 and TRBJ2-7; 7 nucleotides align to TRBD1. The V and J ends lost 2 bases and 3 bases, in that order; junction bases with no gene match: 1. In germline, CDR1 is SGHNT, CDR2 YENEEA. The CDR3 has 13 residues. CDR3 sequence (DNA): TGTGCCAGCAGCTTAACAGGGGTCTACGAGCAGTACTTC. Its protein product is CASSLTGVYEQYF.

The genes are TRBV11-3 and TRBJ2-1; D may correspond to TRBD1 or TRBD2 (6 bases each). Germline-derived CDR1 and CDR2 are SGHNT and YENEEA. Trimming stripped 1 base from V and 0 bases from J, with 16 bases between. This CDR3 is built from 18 residues. Here the CDR3 reads CASSLAHRRGLSYNEQFF. CDR3 bases: TGTGCCAGCAGCTTAGCTCACCGACGGGGGCTCTCCTACAATGAGCAGTTCTTC.

The chain couples TRBV5-6 to TRBJ1-5; no reliable D call. Trimming pared 3 bases from V and 6 bases from J, leaving 13 bases between. This CDR3 has 14 amino acids. Germline V gene lookup returns CDR1 SGHDT and CDR2 YYEEEE. The DNA for the CDR3 is TGTGCCAGCAGCTCGTATCGTCCCTCTCAGCCCCAGCATTTT. This codes for CASSSYRPSQPQHF.

The table lists this clone with a few counts. The rearrangement links TRBV9 to TRBJ2-7; D is uncertain. This CDR3 is built from 16 residues. Between the trimmed V and J ends, which lost 0 bases and 2 bases, there was a span of 15 bases. The germline V gene encodes CDR1 SGDLS and CDR2 YYNGEE. The CDR3 reads CASSVGEGPGPYEQYF. The DNA of the CDR3 is TGTGCCAGCAGCGTAGGAGAAGGTCCAGGACCCTACGAGCAGTACTTC. Drawing the rest from reference TRBV9 and TRBJ2-7, the complete variable domain is DSGVTQTPKHLITATGQRVTLRCSPRSGDLSVYWYQQSLDQGLQFLIQYYNGEERAKGNILERFSAQQFPDLHSELNLSSLELGDSALYFCASSVGEGPGPYEQYFGPGTRLTVT.

The V call is TRBV7-8, the J call TRBJ1-1, with 7 bases identical to TRBD1. Germline V gene lookup returns CDR1 SGHVS and CDR2 FQNEAQ. The CDR3 loop spans 13 amino acids. V shed 4 bases and J 3 bases; nucleotides not matched to a gene: 2. In nucleotides, the CDR3 is TGTGCCAGCAGCTCAGGGGGATACACTGAAGCTTTCTTT. Translated: CASSSGGYTEAFF.

In its sample, this clone was seen many times. The V and J genes are TRBV2 and TRBJ2-7, with TRBD2 matching over 7 bases. Per the germline V gene, CDR1 is SNHLY and CDR2 is FYNNEI. CDR3 length equals 15 residues. Trimming cost V 2 bases and J 2 bases; bases outside gene matches: 6. In nucleotides, the CDR3 is TGTGCCAGCAGTGAATGGGAGGGAGGGACCTACGAGCAGTACTTC. It translates to CASSEWEGGTYEQYF.

This sequence joins TRBV7-9 and TRBJ2-7; D uncertain. This CDR3 contains 12 residues. Trimming removed 3 bases at V and 6 bases at J, with 9 bases between. The germline CDR1 and CDR2 sequences are SEHNR and FQNEAQ (reference sequence). The DNA for the CDR3 is TGTGCCAGCAGCTTTGGGCCTGCCGAGCAGTACTTC. It specifies CASSFGPAEQYF.

The chain employs TRBV4-3 and TRBJ1-5; tentatively, D is TRBD1 (5 bases). CDR1 and CDR2 from the germline V gene are LGHNA and YSLEER. The ends were cut back, 0 bases at V and 6 bases at J, with 21 bases in the middle. The CDR3 extends over 18 amino acids. CDR3 residues: CASSQDAGDSDRLQPQHF. The CDR3 nucleotides read TGCGCCAGCAGCCAAGATGCGGGGGACTCCGACCGACTTCAGCCCCAGCATTTT.

The chain is built from TRBV11-3 and TRBJ1-1, with D unclear. In germline, CDR1 is SGHNT, CDR2 YENEEA. Trimming pared 3 bases from V and 0 bases from J, leaving 5 bases between. The CDR3 consists of 13 residues. CDR3 nucleotide sequence: TGTGCCAGCAGCTTTACCATGAACACTGAAGCTTTCTTT. Translated, it gives CASSFTMNTEAFF. Combining the CDR3 with reference TRBV11-3 and TRBJ1-1 gives the whole variable domain EAGVVQSPRYKIIEKKQPVAFWCNPISGHNTLYWYLQNLGQGPELLIRYENEEAVDDSQLPKDRFSAERLKGVDSTLKIQPAELGDSAVYLCASSFTMNTEAFFGQGTRLTVV.

The gene calls are TRBV5-1 and TRBJ1-5; D call uncertain. V was clipped by 4 bases and J by 2 bases, with 19 bases between them. Germline V lookup: CDR1 SGHRS, CDR2 YFSETQ. The CDR3 is 17 residues long. The CDR3 here is CASSREKGQEGNQPQHF. CDR3 sequence (DNA): TGCGCCAGCAGCCGCGAGAAAGGGCAGGAGGGCAATCAGCCCCAGCATTTT.

This chain uses TRBV12-3 or TRBV12-4 with TRBJ1-2; the match to TRBD1 covers 7 bases. V shed 6 bases, J shed 8 bases, and the junction held 9 bases outside the gene matches. The CDR3 contains 13 residues. This chain's CDR3 is CASSPGQAGGYTF. DNA of the CDR3: TGTGCCAGCAGCCCCGGACAGGCCGGGGGCTACACCTTC.

The chain carries TRBV30 and TRBJ1-2; the D is unclear. This CDR3 is built from 12 residues. From germline, CDR1 is GTSNPN and CDR2 SVGIG (reference sequence). Between the trimmed V and J ends, which lost 4 bases and 5 bases, there was a span of 11 bases. CDR3 residues: CAWTEDLYGYTF. The CDR3 nucleotides are TGTGCCTGGACCGAAGACCTGTATGGCTACACCTTC.

This rearrangement joins TRBV14 to TRBJ1-2, with a weak D call TRBD1 (5 bases). V lost 6 bases and J lost 5, with 13 bases in between. Germline loops: CDR1 SGHDN, CDR2 FVKESK. The CDR3 consists of 13 residues. CDR3 nucleotide sequence: TGTGCCAGCAGTCCAGACAGAAATTATGGCTACACCTTC. Amino acid sequence: CASSPDRNYGYTF. Variable domain in full (rest from reference TRBV14 and TRBJ1-2): EAGVTQFPSHSVIEKGQTVTLRCDPISGHDNLYWYRRVMGKEIKFLLHFVKESKQDESGMPNNRFLAERTGGTYSTLKVQPAELEDSGVYFCASSPDRNYGYTFGSGTRLTVV.

The chain links TRBV29-1 to TRBJ2-1, with 12 positions matching TRBD2. Germline V gene sequence: CDR1 SQVTM, CDR2 ANQGSEA. The CDR3 totals 16 residues. Trimming cost V 1 base and J 5 bases; bases outside gene matches: 6. CDR3 nucleotide sequence: TGCAGCGTTGAAGGTCCCGGACTAGCGGGGAACAATGAGCAGTTCTTC. Encoded protein: CSVEGPGLAGNNEQFF.

V is TRBV7-2 and J is TRBJ2-1; 8 bases line up with TRBD1. The CDR3 contains 16 residues. CDR1 and CDR2 from the germline V gene are SGHTA and FQGNSA. Trimming at V came to 5 bases and at J to 2 bases, leaving 8 bases not matched to a gene. The CDR3 region is CASSPGTGLTYNEQFF. The CDR3 coding sequence is TGTGCCAGCAGCCCTGGGACAGGCTTGACCTACAATGAGCAGTTCTTC.